Shown below are 18 T cell receptor beta chains from a single sample sequenced in a study of T-cell memory formation after mild COVID-19. Each CDR3 protein gets one entry after TCRdb re-called the 5' RACE reads with MiXCR. Among some 600,000 distinct CDR3 sequences listed, 17% were seen once. The material sequenced was PBMCs or a T cell subset sorted from them (not recorded which). These receptors originate from an adult woman who had mild COVID-19 (a few samples of this study predate the infection). Cell type and time point are not known.

This rearrangement joins TRBV7-3 to TRBJ2-2, with 8 bases lining up with TRBD2. V gave up 4 bases and J gave up 1 base; unmatched junction bases: 5. The CDR3 sequence is 16 residues long. CDR1 and CDR2 (germline): SGHTA, FQGTGA. CDR3 in amino acids: CASSWGTRLNTGELFF. The CDR3 nucleotides read TGTGCCAGCAGCTGGGGGACTAGATTGAACACCGGGGAGCTGTTTTTT.

This clonotype came up a few times. The genes are TRBV12-3 or TRBV12-4 and TRBJ2-2, with D possibly TRBD2 on 6 matching bases. V was pared by 4 bases and J by 0 bases, with 12 bases between. The length of the CDR3 is 16 residues. DNA for the CDR3: TGTGCCAGCAGTTACCGGGGGAGCTCGAACACCGGGGAGCTGTTTTTT. It yields the protein CASSYRGSSNTGELFF.

The chain joins TRBV24-1 to TRBJ2-1; TRBD2 aligns across 11 bases. This CDR3 spans 19 amino acids. V gave up 0 bases and J gave up 8 bases; unmatched junction bases: 14. Germline V lookup: CDR1 KGHDR, CDR2 SFDVKD. The chain's CDR3 is CATSDLQGGSSGRLDEQFF. DNA for the CDR3: TGTGCCACCAGTGATTTGCAAGGTGGCTCTAGCGGGAGGCTCGATGAGCAGTTCTTC.

This clonotype was seen more than once but under ten times. This chain uses TRBV5-6 with TRBJ2-7, with 14 bases fitting TRBD2. V lost 0 bases to trimming and J lost 4 bases; unmatched junction nucleotides: 9. In germline, CDR1 is SGHDT, CDR2 YYEEEE. The CDR3 length is 18 residues. CDR3 protein: CASSLALTSGRALYEQYF. CDR3 DNA: TGTGCCAGCAGCTTGGCCCTGACTAGCGGGAGGGCTCTGTACGAGCAGTACTTC.

At least ten counts were recorded for this clonotype. The chain combines TRBV7-9 with TRBJ2-1; tentatively, D is TRBD2 (6 bases). The CDR3 runs to 16 residues. V gave up 5 bases and J gave up 1 base, with 15 bases separating them. Germline values: CDR1 SEHNR, CDR2 FQNEAQ (reference sequence). DNA for the CDR3: TGTGCCAGCAGCCCACTCAGACTAGTTTCCTACAATGAGCAGTTCTTC. This codes for CASSPLRLVSYNEQFF.

This clonotype came up a few times. The rearrangement links TRBV15 to TRBJ2-7, with no clear D. CDR3 length equals 13 residues. The V and J ends lost 0 bases and 4 bases respectively, with 7 bases between them. Germline V CDR1 and CDR2: LNHNV, YYDKDF (reference sequence). The CDR3 coding sequence is TGTGCCACCAGCAGAGATTCCGGATACGAGCAGTACTTC. Encoded protein: CATSRDSGYEQYF.

The J gene is TRBJ1-1, the V gene TRBV9, with 12 bases lining up with TRBD1. From germline, CDR1 is SGDLS and CDR2 YYNGEE. Unmatched junction bases numbered 6, after V lost 6 bases and J lost 0 bases. CDR3 length: 16 amino acids. CDR3 sequence: CASTEWDRGLNTEAFF. Here the CDR3 DNA reads TGTGCCAGCACCGAGTGGGACAGGGGGCTGAACACTGAAGCTTTCTTT.

This clonotype came up many times. The rearrangement links TRBV20-1 to TRBJ1-1; D unresolved. The CDR3 consists of 13 residues. V gave up 5 bases and J gave up 5 bases, with 15 bases separating them. CDR1 is DFQATT, CDR2 SNEGSKA, per germline (reference sequence). CDR3 DNA sequence: TGCAGTGCTCCAGTAGGTTGGAGGACTGAAGCTTTCTTT. It encodes CSAPVGWRTEAFF.

This sequence joins TRBV2 and TRBJ2-3; tentative D call: TRBD1 (5 bases). From germline, CDR1 is SNHLY and CDR2 FYNNEI. This CDR3 region has 16 residues. Trimming cost V 3 bases and J 0 bases, with 13 bases left between them. CDR3 protein: CASSDNGAASTDTQYF. The DNA for the CDR3 is TGTGCCAGCAGTGATAATGGGGCCGCTAGCACAGATACGCAGTATTTT.

The CDR3 DNA follows: TGTGCCAGCGCAGTGGGACAGAACTACGAGCAGTACTTC. Encoded protein: CASAVGQNYEQYF. The genes are TRBV18 and TRBJ2-7; TRBD1 matches 7 bases. CDR1 and CDR2 (germline): KGHSH, LQKENI. The CDR3 is 13 residues long. V lost 8 bases to trimming and J lost 3 bases; unmatched junction nucleotides: 7.

The rearrangement links TRBV12-3 or TRBV12-4 to TRBJ1-1; 11 bases are shared with TRBD1. The CDR3 is made up of 13 amino acids. The trim removed 5 bases at V and 5 bases at J, leaving 1 base unmatched. The CDR3 region is CASSGQGATEAFF. The DNA of the CDR3 is TGTGCCAGCAGTGGACAGGGGGCAACTGAAGCTTTCTTT.

This clonotype has ten or more counts. CDR3 protein: CASSWGTEQETQYF. CDR3 coding DNA: TGCGCCAGCAGCTGGGGGACAGAACAAGAGACCCAGTACTTC. This chain links TRBV5-1 with TRBJ2-5; 7 bases are a match to TRBD1. The CDR3 runs to 14 residues. Germline V gene lookup returns CDR1 SGHRS and CDR2 YFSETQ. The ends lost 3 bases at V and 2 bases at J; junction bases unmatched: 4.

V usage is TRBV19 and J usage is TRBJ1-6; weak D call: TRBD1 (5 bases). V lost 5 bases, J lost 10 bases, and 15 bases lay in between. This CDR3 has 14 residues. CDR1 is LNHDA, CDR2 SQIVND, per germline (reference sequence). CDR3 DNA sequence: TGTGCCAGTAGTCTGGGCAGGGCCGGCTCACCCCTCCACTTT. It translates to CASSLGRAGSPLHF.

The sample holds one count of this clonotype. V usage is TRBV20-1 and J usage is TRBJ1-2, with a possible D match to TRBD1 (5 bases). The V and J ends lost 5 bases and 4 bases respectively, with 17 bases between them. The CDR3 is made up of 14 amino acids. Germline V CDR1 and CDR2: DFQATT, SNEGSKA (reference sequence). The CDR3 sequence is CSAAMGGSPYGYTF. The CDR3 nucleotides read TGCAGTGCTGCGATGGGGGGAAGCCCCTATGGCTACACCTTC.

This clonotype appeared a few times. This chain uses TRBV3-1 with TRBJ1-2; D call uncertain. The V gene lost 1 base and the J gene lost 7 bases, with 10 bases spanning the gap. This CDR3 spans 13 amino acids. Germline V lookup: CDR1 LGHDT, CDR2 YNNKEL (reference sequence). CDR3 region: CASSQVWAGGYTF. CDR3 DNA sequence: TGTGCCAGCAGCCAAGTTTGGGCGGGTGGCTACACCTTC.

This clonotype has ten or more counts. The CDR3 here is CASSQDRGHKTQYF. The CDR3 DNA reads TGCGCCAGCAGCCAGGACAGGGGTCATAAGACCCAGTACTTC. This chain joins TRBV5-1 and TRBJ2-5; the match to TRBD1 covers 9 bases. The junction had 7 bases not matched to a gene; V was cut back by 4 bases and J by 6 bases. CDR3 length: 14 residues. Per germline, CDR1 SGHRS and CDR2 YFSETQ. Full variable domain (outside the CDR3, taken from reference TRBV5-1 and TRBJ2-5): KAGVTQTPRYLIKTRGQQVTLSCSPISGHRSVSWYQQTPGQGLQFLFEYFSETQRNKGNFPGRFSGRQFSNSRSEMNVSTLELGDSALYLCASSQDRGHKTQYFGPGTRLLVL.

The chain has TRBV7-8 and TRBJ2-3; TRBD2 aligns across 10 bases. Trimming took 2 bases from V and 3 from J; bases not matched to a gene: 8. CDR1 and CDR2 from the germline V gene are SGHVS and FQNEAQ. The CDR3 runs 17 residues. CDR3 protein: CASSLTELAGLTDTQYF. The CDR3 DNA reads as TGTGCCAGCAGCTTAACAGAACTAGCGGGATTGACAGATACGCAGTATTTT.

This chain joins TRBV9 and TRBJ1-5; D unresolved. This CDR3 has 15 amino acids. V was cut by 3 bases and J by 0 bases, with 10 bases left in between. Looked up from germline, CDR1 is SGDLS and CDR2 is YYNGEE. The CDR3: CASSDDGHSNQPQHF. The CDR3 nucleotides read TGTGCCAGCAGCGATGACGGTCATAGCAATCAGCCCCAGCATTTT.